Listed below are T cell receptor beta chains from one sample, sequenced in a study of cytomegalovirus exposure and HLA in healthy donors. Clones were read by immunoSEQ multiplex PCR, and TCRdb kept only the in-frame ones, dropping some. Of 150,000 or so clones listed, 89% are singletons. Material: PBMCs. Source of these receptors: a woman under 30 in good health and CMV-seronegative. The CDR3 runs from the conserved cysteine through the conserved F or W. D genes are given only for firm matches. Size tells how often a clone was seen (once, few, many) or the class of an expanded clone, and some rows leave it out.

CDR3nt,CDR3aa,d_gene,abundance,j_gene,v_gene
TGCAGCGTCGAGCTTAAACAGGGTATCCAGGAGACCCAGTACTTC,CSVELKQGIQETQYF,.,.,TRBJ2-5,TRBV29-1
TGCGCCAGCAGGGATGAATGGACAGGGGCCTACGAGCAGTACTTC,CASRDEWTGAYEQYF,TRBD1,.,TRBJ2-7,TRBV5-1
TGTGCCAGCAGCGTAGAGGGGGCCACCACAGATACGCAGTATTTT,CASSVEGATTDTQYF,TRBD1,.,TRBJ2-3,TRBV9
TGCGCCAGCAGTGGGTCGGGCGGAGGATTCAACAATCAGCCCCAGCATTTT,CASSGSGGGFNNQPQHF,.,.,TRBJ1-5,TRBV10-2
TGTGCCAGCAGCCCGAAAGCCTCTAGCGGTGGGCAGTTCTTC,CASSPKASSGGQFF,TRBD2,.,TRBJ2-1,TRBV7-9
TGTGCCAGCAGGGGGACAGCGGCCGGGGAGCTGTTTTTT,CASRGTAAGELFF,TRBD1,.,TRBJ2-2,TRBV6-5
TGCGCCAGCAGCCAAGGCAGCGTGGCGGGGGGCGTATACAATGAGCAGTTCTTC,CASSQGSVAGGVYNEQFF,TRBD2,.,TRBJ2-1,TRBV4-1
TGTGCCAGCAGCTTACCCGCGACAGTCCCCTATGGCTACACCTTC,CASSLPATVPYGYTF,.,.,TRBJ1-2,TRBV7-8
TGTGCCAGCAGCTTGTTTGGGACAGGGCCTGGTGGCTACACCTTC,CASSLFGTGPGGYTF,TRBD1,.,TRBJ1-2,TRBV11-2
TGTGCCAGCAGCCCCACCGGGGGACCTTCCTACGAGCAGTACTTC,CASSPTGGPSYEQYF,.,.,TRBJ2-7,TRBV7-9
TGTGCCAGCAGTTACTCGCGGGTCTCCACTGAAGCTTTCTTT,CASSYSRVSTEAFF,.,.,TRBJ1-1,TRBV6-5
TGTGCCAGCAGTTACCCCACCACAGGGGACCGCCGTTATTTCTTT,CASSYPTTGDRRYFF,TRBD1,.,TRBJ1-1,TRBV6-5
TGTGCCAGCAGCTTACAGGGGGCCTACTATAGCAATCAGCCCCAGCATTTT,CASSLQGAYYSNQPQHF,TRBD1,.,TRBJ1-5,TRBV7-2
TGTGCCATCAGTGCGCAGGGGGCTAACACTGAAGCTTTCTTT,CAISAQGANTEAFF,TRBD1,.,TRBJ1-1,TRBV10-3
TGTGCCAGCAGTGAAATCCACACAGTTATTTACTTGGGCAATCAGCCCCAGCATTTT,CASSEIHTVIYLGNQPQHF,.,.,TRBJ1-5,TRBV6-1
TGTGCCAGCAGCGTAGCCCAGGACAGTTATAATTCACCCCTCCACTTT,CASSVAQDSYNSPLHF,.,.,TRBJ1-6,TRBV9
TGCGCCAGCAGCCAAGATATAGGGGGCAGGTCTAATGAAAAACTGTTTTTT,CASSQDIGGRSNEKLFF,TRBD1,.,TRBJ1-4,TRBV4-1
TGTGCCAGCAGCCTCCGGGGGGCGGGTAGCTATGGCTACACCTTC,CASSLRGAGSYGYTF,.,.,TRBJ1-2,TRBV7-7
TGCGCCAGCAGCTTGGGACTAGCGGGGGGCACATTCCGCGAGACCCAGTACTTC,CASSLGLAGGTFRETQYF,TRBD2,.,TRBJ2-5,TRBV5-1
TGTGCCACTCTCTCTAGCGGGGGCACAGATACGCAGTATTTT,CATLSSGGTDTQYF,TRBD2,.,TRBJ2-3,TRBV2
TGTGCCAGCAGTCTACAGCGGGAAGGTGGCTACACCTTC,CASSLQREGGYTF,.,.,TRBJ1-2,TRBV6-1
TGTGCCACCCGGGACAGGCCTCAGACAGATACGCAGTATTTT,CATRDRPQTDTQYF,TRBD1,.,TRBJ2-3,TRBV6-1
TGCGCCAGCAGCTTGGTGGCGGGGGGCACAGATACGCAGTATTTT,CASSLVAGGTDTQYF,TRBD2,.,TRBJ2-3,TRBV5-1
TGTGCCAGCTCAGGGGCGGGGAGTGGCCAGAGCTCCTACAATGAGCAGTTCTTC,CASSGAGSGQSSYNEQFF,.,.,TRBJ2-1,TRBV18
TGTGCCAGCAGCTTACTAGGATACGAGCAGTACTTC,CASSLLGYEQYF,.,once,TRBJ2-7,TRBV11-2
TGTGCCAGCGGGACTTGGGCCTCCTTGGGCGATCTCCCAGATACGCAGTATTTT,CASGTWASLGDLPDTQYF,.,.,TRBJ2-3,TRBV18